This T cell receptor (beta chain) was captured in a study of beta chain features in type 1 diabetes. The germline gives CDR1 MDHEN, CDR2 SYDVKM. The CDR3 sequence is 13 residues long. The J segment lost 8 bases and the V segment lost 3 bases, leaving 4 bases of the junction unmatched. TCRB transcripts that were expressed got sequenced, as all of the isolated RNA had been reverse transcribed. Sequencing was performed with immunoSEQ multiplex PCR; in TCRdb, only in-frame clones are kept and a portion is missing. The sample has fewer than 350,000 clones, roughly 8% seen once. This TCR was sampled from a woman between 18 and 30 years old in good health. Material: central memory CD4+ T cells from blood. This chain links TRBV28 with TRBJ1-2; 9 nucleotides line up with TRBD1. The CDR3, as DNA: TGTGCCAGCAGTTTCCAGGACAGGGGCGGCTACACCTTC. Protein: CASSFQDRGGYTF.